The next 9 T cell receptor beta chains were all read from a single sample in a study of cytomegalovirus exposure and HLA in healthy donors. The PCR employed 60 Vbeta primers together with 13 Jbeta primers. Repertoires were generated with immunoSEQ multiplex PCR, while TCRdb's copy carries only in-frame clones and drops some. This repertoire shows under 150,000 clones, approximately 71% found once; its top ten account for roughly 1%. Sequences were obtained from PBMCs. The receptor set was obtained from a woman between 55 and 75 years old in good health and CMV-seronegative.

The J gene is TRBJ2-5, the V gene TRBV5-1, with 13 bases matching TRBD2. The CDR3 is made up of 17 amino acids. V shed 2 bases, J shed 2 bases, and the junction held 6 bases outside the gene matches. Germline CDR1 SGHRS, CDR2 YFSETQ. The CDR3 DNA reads TGCGCCAGCAGCTTCGGACTAGCGGGAGAGAGTCAAGAGACCCAGTACTTC. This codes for CASSFGLAGESQETQYF.

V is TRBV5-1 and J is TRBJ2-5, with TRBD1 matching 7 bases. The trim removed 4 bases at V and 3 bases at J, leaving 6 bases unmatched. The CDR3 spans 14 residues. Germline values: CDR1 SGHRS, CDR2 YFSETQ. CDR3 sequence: CASSLGTAEETQYF. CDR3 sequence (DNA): TGCGCCAGCAGCCTTGGGACAGCCGAAGAGACCCAGTACTTC.

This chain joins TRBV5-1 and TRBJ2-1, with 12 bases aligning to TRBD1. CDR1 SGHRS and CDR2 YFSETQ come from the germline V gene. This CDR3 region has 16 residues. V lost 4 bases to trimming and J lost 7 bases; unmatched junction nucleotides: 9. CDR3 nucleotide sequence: TGCGCCAGCAGCCCACAACCGGGACAGGGGGCAAATGAGCAGTTCTTC. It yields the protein CASSPQPGQGANEQFF.

The CDR3 coding sequence is TGTGCCAGCAGCTCACCAAGCGGGGAGGGGGATACGCAGTATTTT. This encodes CASSSPSGEGDTQYF. This sequence joins TRBV5-4 and TRBJ2-3, with 7 bases fitting TRBD2. V dropped 3 bases and J dropped 6; count of bases not matched to a gene: 10. CDR1 is SGHNT and CDR2 is YYREEE in the germline V gene (reference sequence). The CDR3 totals 15 residues.

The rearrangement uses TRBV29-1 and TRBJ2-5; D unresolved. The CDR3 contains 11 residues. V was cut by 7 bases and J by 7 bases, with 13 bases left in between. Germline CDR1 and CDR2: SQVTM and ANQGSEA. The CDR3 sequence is CSAGEIRTQYF. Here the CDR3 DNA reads TGCAGCGCCGGTGAAATCCGGACCCAGTACTTC.

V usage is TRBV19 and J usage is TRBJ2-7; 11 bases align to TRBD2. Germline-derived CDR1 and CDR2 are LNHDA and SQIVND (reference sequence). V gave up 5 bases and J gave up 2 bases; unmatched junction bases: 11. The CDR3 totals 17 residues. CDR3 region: CASSVALGTSGAYEQYF. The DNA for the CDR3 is TGTGCCAGTAGTGTCGCCCTTGGGACTAGCGGCGCCTACGAGCAGTACTTC.

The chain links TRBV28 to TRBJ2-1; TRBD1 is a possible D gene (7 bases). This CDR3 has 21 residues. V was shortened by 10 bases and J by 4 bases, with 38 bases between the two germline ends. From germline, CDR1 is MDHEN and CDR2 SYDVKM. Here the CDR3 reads CATRTILPGQIITSAYNEQFF. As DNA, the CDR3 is TGTGCCACCCGGACTATTCTACCGGGACAGATAATTACATCGGCTTACAATGAGCAGTTCTTC.

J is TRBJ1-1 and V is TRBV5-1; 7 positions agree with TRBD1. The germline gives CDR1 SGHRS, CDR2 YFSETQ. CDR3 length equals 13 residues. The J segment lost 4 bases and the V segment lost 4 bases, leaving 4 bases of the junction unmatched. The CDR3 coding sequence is TGCGCCAGCAGCCAACCAGGGGGCACTGAAGCTTTCTTT. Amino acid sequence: CASSQPGGTEAFF.

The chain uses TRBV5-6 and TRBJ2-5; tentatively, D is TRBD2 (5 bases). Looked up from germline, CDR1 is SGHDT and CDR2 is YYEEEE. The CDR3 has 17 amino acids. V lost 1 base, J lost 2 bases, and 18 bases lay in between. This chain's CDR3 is CASSLRLPQRLQETQYF. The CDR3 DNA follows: TGTGCCAGCAGCTTGAGGCTTCCTCAGCGGCTACAAGAGACCCAGTACTTC. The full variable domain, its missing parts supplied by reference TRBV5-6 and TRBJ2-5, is DAGVTQSPTHLIKTRGQQVTLRCSPKSGHDTVSWYQQALGQGPQFIFQYYEEEERQRGNFPDRFSGHQFPNYSSELNVNALLLGDSALYLCASSLRLPQRLQETQYFGPGTRLLVL.